These 24 T cell receptor beta chains were sequenced from one sample in a study of control samples from healthy donors and cancer patients. The method was immunoSEQ multiplex PCR; TCRdb's version includes in-frame clones alone and lacks a portion of them. The sample has approximately 86,000 clones, over 85% seen once. The sequenced material came from blood. The receptors derive from a woman between 25 and 40 years old in good health.

The chain employs TRBV4-2 and TRBJ2-6; 8 nucleotides line up with TRBD2. V trimming: 4 bases; J trimming: 0 bases; junction bases outside the gene matches: 8. The CDR3 length is 18 residues. The germline CDR1 and CDR2 sequences are LGHNA and YNFKEQ. The CDR3 DNA reads as TGTGCCAGCAGCCCAGAGTACAGCGGGAGCTCTGGGGCCAACGTCCTGACTTTC. Translation: CASSPEYSGSSGANVLTF.

The chain uses TRBV27 and TRBJ1-6; 7 bases match TRBD1. The CDR3 length is 15 residues. The ends lost 3 bases at V and 9 bases at J; junction bases unmatched: 8. Germline-derived CDR1 and CDR2 are MNHEY and SMNVEV (reference sequence). The chain's CDR3 is CASSFMTGRGSPLHF. CDR3 bases: TGTGCCAGCAGTTTTATGACAGGGCGAGGTTCACCCCTCCACTTT.

The rearrangement links TRBV7-6 to TRBJ2-3; 9 nucleotides line up with TRBD2. The V and J ends lost 3 bases and 4 bases, in that order; junction bases with no gene match: 20. Germline CDR1 and CDR2: SGHVS and FNYEAQ. The CDR3 spans 20 residues. The CDR3 sequence is CASSFARGEIAGAQADTQYF. The CDR3 region has the DNA TGTGCCAGCAGCTTTGCCCGAGGAGAAATAGCGGGAGCGCAGGCAGATACGCAGTATTTT.

V is TRBV18 and J is TRBJ1-4; D not resolved. This CDR3 is built from 16 residues. From germline, CDR1 is KGHSH and CDR2 LQKENI. Trimming cost V 3 bases and J 3 bases, with 14 bases left between them. The CDR3 sequence is CASSPFDPGSNEKLFF. DNA of the CDR3: TGTGCCAGCTCACCCTTTGACCCGGGCTCTAATGAAAAACTGTTTTTT.

This clone was seen only once. V gene TRBV28 combines with J gene TRBJ1-1, with D unclear. CDR3 length: 12 amino acids. V was shortened by 2 bases and J by 8 bases, with 9 bases between the two germline ends. The germline CDR1 and CDR2 sequences are MDHEN and SYDVKM. CDR3 sequence reads: CASSLRPQEAFF. CDR3 DNA: TGTGCCAGCAGTTTAAGGCCGCAGGAAGCTTTCTTT.

The chain has TRBV2 and TRBJ2-3; no reliable D call. V lost 3 bases, J lost 1 base, and 2 bases lay in between. CDR3 length equals 12 residues. Germline lookup yields CDR1 SNHLY and CDR2 FYNNEI. For the CDR3, the DNA is TGTGCCAGCAGTGACGGCACAGATACGCAGTATTTT. Translating gives CASSDGTDTQYF. Full variable domain (outside the CDR3, taken from reference TRBV2 and TRBJ2-3): EPEVTQTPSHQVTQMGQEVILRCVPISNHLYFYWYRQILGQKVEFLVSFYNNEISEKSEIFDDQFSVERPDGSNFTLKIRSTKLEDSAMYFCASSDGTDTQYFGPGTRLTVL.

The chain recombines TRBV7-9 with TRBJ1-4; D is unresolved. The CDR3 sequence is 17 residues long. V was pared by 5 bases and J by 8 bases, with 24 bases between. Germline assignment: CDR1 SEHNR and CDR2 FQNEAQ (reference sequence). The CDR3 DNA follows: TGTGCCAGCAGCCCAACTGCACAGAAGATTGGGGAGGAAAAACTGTTTTTT. Translation gives CASSPTAQKIGEEKLFF.

The CDR3 DNA reads as TGTGCCAGCAGTGAGGGCAGCGAAGCTTTCTTT. This gives the protein CASSEGSEAFF. V is TRBV25-1 and J is TRBJ1-1; no definite D call. Trimming removed 3 bases from V and 8 bases from J, with 7 bases in between. Germline V gene lookup returns CDR1 MGHDK and CDR2 SYGVNS. CDR3 size: 11 residues.

The V call is TRBV28, the J call TRBJ2-5; 7 nucleotides line up with TRBD2. The CDR3 extends over 14 amino acids. The V segment lost 2 bases and the J segment 3 bases; nucleotides outside the gene matches: 3. CDR1 MDHEN and CDR2 SYDVKM come from the germline V gene. The CDR3 region is CASSLGGREETQYF. For the CDR3, the DNA is TGTGCCAGCAGTTTAGGCGGGAGAGAAGAGACCCAGTACTTC.

The chain couples TRBV5-1 to TRBJ2-6; 9 positions agree with TRBD1. CDR3 length equals 20 residues. Germline CDR1 SGHRS, CDR2 YFSETQ. V lost 1 base to trimming and J lost 0 bases; unmatched junction nucleotides: 11. The DNA of the CDR3 is TGCGCCAGCAGCTTGTTGCCTCCGGGACAGGGAACCTCTGGGGCCAACGTCCTGACTTTC. This codes for CASSLLPPGQGTSGANVLTF.

This chain joins TRBV6-5 and TRBJ1-2; D uncertain. CDR1 and CDR2 (germline): MNHEY, SVGAGI. The CDR3 runs 15 residues. The V and J ends lost 7 bases and 4 bases respectively, with 19 bases between them. Here the CDR3 reads CASTAPSRTGYGYTF. The CDR3, as DNA: TGTGCCAGCACTGCACCCTCAAGGACGGGCTATGGCTACACCTTC.

The gene calls are TRBV4-1 and TRBJ2-1; 8 nucleotides line up with TRBD2. The CDR3 length is 16 residues. In germline, CDR1 is MGHRA, CDR2 YSYEKL. Trimming cost V 3 bases and J 4 bases; bases outside gene matches: 8. Here the CDR3 reads CASSHPGTRQYNEQFF. The DNA for the CDR3 is TGCGCCAGCAGCCATCCCGGGACTAGGCAATACAATGAGCAGTTCTTC.

The chain links TRBV24-1 to TRBJ1-5; 8 bases agree with TRBD1. Germline loops: CDR1 KGHDR, CDR2 SFDVKD. CDR3 size: 16 residues. Losses at the gene ends were 5 bases for V and 7 bases for J; bases not matched to a gene: 12. The CDR3 coding sequence is TGTGCCACCAGTGCAGGAAGACAGGGGCTAGGACAGCCCCAGCATTTT. Its protein is CATSAGRQGLGQPQHF.

The chain joins TRBV4-1 to TRBJ1-1; D may be TRBD1 (6 bases). Per the germline V gene, CDR1 is MGHRA and CDR2 is YSYEKL. V lost 3 bases and J 1 base, leaving 12 bases between the germline ends. The CDR3 sequence is 15 residues long. DNA for the CDR3: TGCGCCAGCAGCCAGGAGACAGGAGCGAACACTGAAGCTTTCTTT. The encoded protein is CASSQETGANTEAFF.

CDR3 amino acids: CASSLSLGGSYEQYF. The CDR3 coding sequence is TGTGCCAGCTCCTTATCTCTAGGGGGCTCCTACGAGCAGTACTTC. This chain connects TRBV6-5 to TRBJ2-7; possibly TRBD1 for D (6 bases). Per germline, CDR1 MNHEY and CDR2 SVGAGI. Deletions cut 8 bases from V and 0 bases from J, with 17 bases between. The CDR3 spans 15 residues.

V is TRBV6-1 and J is TRBJ2-1, with 7 bases fitting TRBD1. V dropped 3 bases and J dropped 8; count of bases not matched to a gene: 10. CDR3 length: 15 amino acids. Germline lookup yields CDR1 MNHNS and CDR2 SASEGT. The CDR3 sequence is CASSDKQGSSDEQFF. The CDR3 bases are TGTGCCAGCAGTGATAAACAGGGGAGTAGTGATGAGCAGTTCTTC.

The chain is built from TRBV19 and TRBJ2-1, with 15 bases aligning to TRBD2. After removal of 6 bases from V and 2 bases from J, the junction contained 8 bases not matched to a gene. The CDR3 is 18 residues long. CDR1 is LNHDA and CDR2 is SQIVND in the germline V gene (reference sequence). The CDR3 nucleotides read TGTGCCAGTAGCCCGGGACTAGCGGGGGGTTATGCCTACAATGAGCAGTTCTTC. Amino acids: CASSPGLAGGYAYNEQFF. Variable domain in full (rest from reference TRBV19 and TRBJ2-1): DGGITQSPKYLFRKEGQNVTLSCEQNLNHDAMYWYRQDPGQGLRLIYYSQIVNDFQKGDIAEGYSVSREKKESFPLTVTSAQKNPTAFYLCASSPGLAGGYAYNEQFFGPGTRLTVL.

This chain joins TRBV24-1 and TRBJ2-7; the D gene is possibly TRBD1 (5 bases). The V end was cut by 2 bases, the J end by 3 bases, with 7 bases between. The CDR3 length is 13 residues. CDR1 is KGHDR, CDR2 SFDVKD, per germline. CDR3 in amino acids: CATSDSDSYEQYF. The CDR3 DNA reads TGTGCCACCAGTGATTCCGACAGCTACGAGCAGTACTTC.

The sample holds a few counts of this clone. The chain carries TRBV11-3 and TRBJ2-7; 7 positions match TRBD1. V shed 4 bases and J 5 bases; nucleotides not matched to a gene: 5. The germline CDR1 and CDR2 sequences are SGHNT and YENEEA. The CDR3 length is 13 residues. The CDR3 nucleotides are TGTGCCAGCAGCTCCCAGGGGGACGACGAGCAGTACTTC. Protein: CASSSQGDDEQYF.

The chain employs TRBV11-1 and TRBJ1-1; D is unclear. The CDR3 spans 13 residues. Trimming left V 5 bases short and J 4 bases short, with 11 bases between. The germline gives CDR1 SGHAT, CDR2 FQDESV (reference sequence). The CDR3 is CASSPSVVTEAFF. As DNA, the CDR3 is TGTGCCAGCAGCCCCTCTGTAGTCACTGAAGCTTTCTTT.

V gene TRBV7-9 combines with J gene TRBJ1-3, with 8 bases identical to TRBD1. V lost 3 bases, J lost 4 bases, and 8 bases stayed unmatched. This CDR3 contains 16 residues. Per germline, CDR1 SEHNR and CDR2 FQNEAQ (reference sequence). The CDR3 bases are TGTGCCAGCAGCTTTTTCCAGGGGGCTTTGGGAAACACCATATATTTT. It specifies CASSFFQGALGNTIYF.

The chain uses TRBV6-5 and TRBJ1-1; D gene uncertain. Trimming cost V 6 bases and J 1 base, with 15 bases left between them. Germline values: CDR1 MNHEY, CDR2 SVGAGI. The CDR3 is made up of 15 amino acids. The CDR3 loop is CASRRGSGSNTEAFF. DNA for the CDR3: TGTGCCAGCAGACGCGGGTCGGGTTCGAACACTGAAGCTTTCTTT.

This clone was seen once. The chain combines TRBV6-5 with TRBJ2-1; 9 positions agree with TRBD2. The J segment lost 4 bases and the V segment lost 2 bases, leaving 3 bases of the junction unmatched. The CDR3 length is 15 residues. In germline, CDR1 is MNHEY, CDR2 SVGAGI. The CDR3 sequence: CASSYGLAGYNEQFF. CDR3 bases: TGTGCCAGCAGTTACGGTCTAGCGGGATACAATGAGCAGTTCTTC.

The chain carries TRBV7-9 and TRBJ1-2, with 9 bases fitting TRBD1. V gave up 1 base and J gave up 8 bases; unmatched junction bases: 5. The CDR3 totals 14 residues. CDR1 is SEHNR, CDR2 FQNEAQ, per germline (reference sequence). CDR3: CASSLEQGARGYTF. In nucleotides, the CDR3 is TGTGCCAGCAGCTTAGAACAGGGGGCAAGGGGCTACACCTTC.